One and the same sample provided the 19 T cell receptor beta chains below, sequenced in a study of cytomegalovirus exposure and HLA in healthy donors. PCR was performed using 60 Vbeta and 13 Jbeta primers. Assay: immunoSEQ multiplex PCR; the TCRdb copy retains only in-frame clones and omits some. This sample carries 150,000 to 200,000 clones, around 78% of them seen once, and the ten largest clones take roughly 1%. Sequenced input: PBMCs. The receptors stem from a woman in her forties in good health and CMV-seronegative.

This chain uses TRBV7-6 with TRBJ2-1; 13 bases fit TRBD2. The CDR3 sequence is 19 residues long. CDR1 and CDR2 (germline): SGHVS, FNYEAQ. After removal of 4 bases from V and 6 bases from J, the junction contained 15 bases not matched to a gene. CDR3 sequence (DNA): TGTGCCAGCAGCTCCCCGGGACTAGCGGGAAACCGGGTCTTCAATGAGCAGTTCTTC. Amino acids: CASSSPGLAGNRVFNEQFF.

The V gene is TRBV4-1, the J gene TRBJ1-2; unclear D gene. The CDR3 has 13 residues. V dropped 0 bases and J dropped 3 bases, with 5 bases sitting between them. CDR1 and CDR2 (germline): MGHRA, YSYEKL. The CDR3 region has the DNA TGCGCCAGCAGCCAAGAATCCGACTATGGCTACACCTTC. Encoded protein: CASSQESDYGYTF.

The sample holds a few counts of this clone. The gene calls are TRBV28 and TRBJ2-4, with D possibly matching TRBD1 (6 bases). V was trimmed by 7 bases and J by 5 bases, leaving 12 bases between them. Germline-derived CDR1 and CDR2 are MDHEN and SYDVKM. The CDR3 has 13 amino acids. CDR3 bases: TGTGCCAGCACCTTGGACAGTCAAAACATTCAGTACTTC. Translating gives CASTLDSQNIQYF.

V is TRBV11-2 and J is TRBJ2-7; D is unresolved. This CDR3 has 14 amino acids. Germline loops: CDR1 SGHAT, CDR2 FQNNGV. The V gene lost 2 bases and the J gene lost 2 bases, with 10 bases spanning the gap. The CDR3 DNA reads as TGTGCCAGCAGCTTATATCAGGTGACCTACGAGCAGTACTTC. Its translation: CASSLYQVTYEQYF.

The chain combines TRBV11-3 with TRBJ2-7; D gene uncertain. V dropped 0 bases and J dropped 6 bases, with 3 bases sitting between them. This CDR3 spans 11 amino acids. Germline CDR1 is SGHNT and CDR2 is YENEEA. CDR3 region: CASSLDSEQYF. DNA of the CDR3: TGTGCCAGCAGCTTAGATAGCGAGCAGTACTTC.

This clone turned up a few times. The V call is TRBV6-5, the J call TRBJ1-1, with TRBD1 matching over 7 bases. The germline CDR1 and CDR2 sequences are MNHEY and SVGAGI. This CDR3 has 14 residues. The V segment lost 6 bases and the J segment 0 bases; nucleotides outside the gene matches: 4. The CDR3 DNA follows: TGTGCCAGCAGCCTACAGGGGTTGAACACTGAAGCTTTCTTT. This codes for CASSLQGLNTEAFF.

This chain connects TRBV5-8 to TRBJ1-5; D is possibly TRBD1 (5 bases). The germline gives CDR1 SGHTS, CDR2 YDEGEE. This CDR3 comprises 13 residues. Deletions cut 4 bases from V and 9 bases from J, with 14 bases between. The CDR3 DNA is TGTGCCAGCAGCCACTCAAGGGGTAGGCCCCAGCATTTT. Its translation: CASSHSRGRPQHF. The full variable domain, rest sourced from reference TRBV5-8 and TRBJ1-5, is EAGVTQSPTHLIKTRGQQATLRCSPISGHTSVYWYQQALGLGLQFLLWYDEGEERNRGNFPPRFSGRQFPNYSSELNVNALELEDSALYLCASSHSRGRPQHFGDGTRLSIL.

Of note for this clone: Within the sample, other DNA sequences also encode this same CDR3. The chain is built from TRBV29-1 and TRBJ1-1, with TRBD1 as a possible D gene (5 bases). The CDR3 sequence is 12 residues long. Trimming took off 6 bases at V and 5 bases at J, with 13 bases between the two ends. Germline V gene lookup returns CDR1 SQVTM and CDR2 ANQGSEA. CDR3 nucleotide sequence: TGCAGCGTGCAGGACCCAGGGACTGAAGCTTTCTTT. Protein: CSVQDPGTEAFF. The entire variable domain, with the rest obtained from reference TRBV29-1 and TRBJ1-1, is as follows: SAVISQKPSRDICQRGTSLTIQCQVDSQVTMMFWYRQQPGQSLTLIATANQGSEATYESGFVIDKFPISRPNLTFSTLTVSNMSPEDSSIYLCSVQDPGTEAFFGQGTRLTVV.

This chain uses TRBV5-1 with TRBJ2-7; TRBD1 might be the D (6 bases). Trimming shortened V by 4 bases and J by 3 bases, and 17 bases separated the two germline ends. The CDR3 is 15 residues long. The germline V gene has CDR1 SGHRS and CDR2 YFSETQ. The CDR3 reads CASSGGQTGDYEQYF. The CDR3 nucleotides are TGCGCCAGCAGCGGGGGACAAACCGGGGACTACGAGCAGTACTTC.

The CDR3 DNA follows: TGTGCCAGCAGTGTCCCGGGACAGGGTCTCTATGGCTACACCTTC. It encodes CASSVPGQGLYGYTF. The gene calls are TRBV25-1 and TRBJ1-2, with 9 positions matching TRBD1. Germline CDR1 MGHDK, CDR2 SYGVNS. Trimming removed 4 bases from V and 4 bases from J; junction bases left unmatched: 7. This CDR3 contains 15 residues.

V usage is TRBV7-2 and J usage is TRBJ2-5; D not certain. The ends were cut back, 4 bases at V and 0 bases at J, with 9 bases in the middle. The CDR3 sequence is 14 residues long. CDR1 is SGHTA and CDR2 is FQGNSA in the germline V gene. CDR3 sequence: CASSYSLYQETQYF. CDR3 bases: TGTGCCAGCAGCTATAGTTTGTACCAAGAGACCCAGTACTTC.

The chain recombines TRBV5-1 with TRBJ2-7; 10 bases match TRBD2. Trimming cost V 4 bases and J 4 bases; bases outside gene matches: 8. CDR1 and CDR2 (germline): SGHRS, YFSETQ. CDR3 length equals 15 residues. CDR3 amino acids: CASSPRTSGGYEQYF. The CDR3 DNA is TGCGCCAGCAGCCCTCGGACTAGCGGAGGGTACGAGCAGTACTTC.

V usage is TRBV10-3 and J usage is TRBJ1-4, with D possibly being TRBD1 (6 bases). The germline V and J ends were trimmed by 4 bases and 1 base, with 10 bases remaining between them. This CDR3 comprises 15 residues. Germline V gene sequence: CDR1 ENHRY, CDR2 SYGVKD. The CDR3 nucleotides are TGTGCCATCAGTGGGATCAGGGGAACTAATGAAAAACTGTTTTTT. This gives the protein CAISGIRGTNEKLFF.

This chain uses TRBV11-2 with TRBJ1-1, with D tentatively TRBD1 (6 bases). Trimming took 3 bases from V and 1 from J, leaving 9 bases between them. This CDR3 has 14 residues. CDR1 and CDR2 (germline): SGHAT, FQNNGV. The DNA of the CDR3 is TGTGCCAGCAGCTTCGACAGGAAGAACACTGAAGCTTTCTTT. Translating it yields CASSFDRKNTEAFF.

The chain employs TRBV10-3 and TRBJ2-5, with TRBD2 matching 7 bases. From germline, CDR1 is ENHRY and CDR2 SYGVKD. The CDR3 has 14 amino acids. The junction had 11 bases not matched to a gene; V was cut back by 8 bases and J by 5 bases. Here the CDR3 reads CAISGPAGGETQYF. The CDR3 nucleotides read TGTGCCATCTCCGGCCCGGCCGGGGGGGAGACCCAGTACTTC.

Written as DNA, the CDR3 is TGTGCCAGCAGCTTTCAGGGGGACCTCACAGATACGCAGTATTTT. Encoded protein: CASSFQGDLTDTQYF. The rearrangement links TRBV5-4 to TRBJ2-3; 7 positions match TRBD1. This CDR3 is built from 15 residues. Germline-derived CDR1 and CDR2 are SGHNT and YYREEE (reference sequence). The V and J ends lost 2 bases and 2 bases, in that order; junction bases with no gene match: 5.

The chain's CDR3 is CASGRLAGPNEQFF. DNA for the CDR3: TGTGCCAGCGGACGACTAGCGGGTCCGAATGAGCAGTTCTTC. The chain links TRBV7-9 to TRBJ2-1; 10 nucleotides align to TRBD2. CDR3 size: 14 residues. Germline values: CDR1 SEHNR, CDR2 FQNEAQ (reference sequence). Trimming cost V 8 bases and J 7 bases; bases outside gene matches: 8.

The chain links TRBV19 to TRBJ1-2; 7 bases align to TRBD1. V lost 3 bases and J lost 6; bases outside the gene matches: 7. There are 14 residues in the CDR3. Germline V CDR1 and CDR2: LNHDA, SQIVND (reference sequence). CDR3 region: CASSIRGDGDGYTF. CDR3 sequence (DNA): TGTGCCAGTAGTATCAGGGGGGATGGTGATGGCTACACCTTC.

In DNA form, the CDR3 reads TGTGCCAGCAGGCCTGACAGGGGGTTGCACACCGGGGAGCTGTTTTTT. Protein product: CASRPDRGLHTGELFF. V gene TRBV27 combines with J gene TRBJ2-2, with 9 bases fitting TRBD1. The CDR3 length is 16 residues. After removal of 6 bases from V and 3 bases from J, the junction contained 8 bases not matched to a gene. Looked up from germline, CDR1 is MNHEY and CDR2 is SMNVEV (reference sequence).